This T cell receptor (beta chain) was recorded in a study of blood T cell repertoires in COVID-19. As for the study in general: There were acute and convalescent COVID-19 samples, and they came from the United States, Italy and Spain.

Germline CDR1 is SGHNT and CDR2 is YYREEE (reference sequence). V lost 4 bases to trimming and J lost 1 base, with 23 bases between them. CDR3 length: 19 amino acids. Authors' processing steps: The assay estimated nucleated cells by amplifying reference gene primers. The assay was immunoSEQ multiplex PCR, and TCRdb's table has in-frame clones only and misses some. The DNA gave D and trimming, while V, J and clone size come from that table. This table has around 200,000 clones, approximately 87% appearing once. The sequencing sample was made of peripheral blood. The chain has TRBV5-4 and TRBJ1-4; maybe TRBD1 (6 bases). The TCR comes from a man aged 65 to 85 with active or convalescent COVID-19. CDR3 nucleotides: TGTGCCAGCAGCCCAAGGCCCCAGGGGCTGGGGGAAACTAATGAAAAACTGTTTTTT. Amino acid sequence: CASSPRPQGLGETNEKLFF.